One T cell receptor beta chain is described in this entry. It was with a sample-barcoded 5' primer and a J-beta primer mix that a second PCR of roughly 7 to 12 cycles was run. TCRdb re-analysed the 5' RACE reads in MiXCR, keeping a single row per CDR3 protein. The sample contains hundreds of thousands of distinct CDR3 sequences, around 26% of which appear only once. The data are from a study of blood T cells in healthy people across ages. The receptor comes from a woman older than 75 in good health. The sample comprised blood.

The CDR3 spells CSALKEGLAGGQWYNEQFF. The CDR3 coding sequence is TGCAGTGCCTTAAAAGAGGGACTAGCGGGGGGGCAGTGGTACAATGAGCAGTTCTTC. The V and J genes are TRBV20-1 and TRBJ2-1, with 16 bases fitting TRBD2. The CDR3 covers 19 residues. J lost 4 bases, V lost 6 bases, and 15 bases had no gene match. CDR1 is DFQATT, CDR2 SNEGSKA, per germline (reference sequence).